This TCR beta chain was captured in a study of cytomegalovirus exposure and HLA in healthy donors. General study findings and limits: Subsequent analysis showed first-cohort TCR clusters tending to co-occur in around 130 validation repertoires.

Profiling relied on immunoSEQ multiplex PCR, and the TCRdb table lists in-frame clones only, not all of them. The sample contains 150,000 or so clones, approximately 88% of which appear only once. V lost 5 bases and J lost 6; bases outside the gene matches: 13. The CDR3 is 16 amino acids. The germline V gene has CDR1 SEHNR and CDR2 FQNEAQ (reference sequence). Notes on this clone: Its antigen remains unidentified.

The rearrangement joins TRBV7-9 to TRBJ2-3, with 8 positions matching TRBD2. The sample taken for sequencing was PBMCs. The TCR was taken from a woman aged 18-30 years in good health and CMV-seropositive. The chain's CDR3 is CASSKDRSGSRDTQYF. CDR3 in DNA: TGTGCCAGCAGCAAAGACCGAAGCGGGAGTAGGGATACGCAGTATTTT.